This T cell receptor (beta chain) originates from a study of cytomegalovirus exposure and HLA in healthy donors. Across the whole study: Sequencing of 150 million to 200 million T cells in an earlier analysis found under 120 million unique TCR beta sequences.

Vbeta (60) and Jbeta (13) primers were used in the PCR. The method was immunoSEQ multiplex PCR; TCRdb's version includes in-frame clones alone and lacks a portion of them. The sample lists 180,000 or so clones; over 70% were seen once. The CDR3 totals 11 residues. V lost 0 bases and J 8 bases, leaving 5 bases between the germline ends. Germline assignment: CDR1 SGHNT and CDR2 YYREEE (reference sequence). General study results and limits: The investigators catalogued 160 or so TCR beta chains as cytomegalovirus-associated. It was reported that the classifier diagnosed cytomegalovirus status with high specificity and sensitivity in both the original and validation cohorts. In an earlier analysis, in 540 or so donors, most V segments appeared productive either ~87% or ~30% of the time.

With regard to this clone: Its target is not known.

Specimen: PBMCs. This clonotype was sampled from a male donor in good health and CMV-seronegative. This chain joins TRBV5-4 and TRBJ1-1; D ambiguous. The CDR3 spells CASSLGGEAFF. In nucleotides, the CDR3 is TGTGCCAGCAGCTTGGGCGGAGAAGCTTTCTTT.